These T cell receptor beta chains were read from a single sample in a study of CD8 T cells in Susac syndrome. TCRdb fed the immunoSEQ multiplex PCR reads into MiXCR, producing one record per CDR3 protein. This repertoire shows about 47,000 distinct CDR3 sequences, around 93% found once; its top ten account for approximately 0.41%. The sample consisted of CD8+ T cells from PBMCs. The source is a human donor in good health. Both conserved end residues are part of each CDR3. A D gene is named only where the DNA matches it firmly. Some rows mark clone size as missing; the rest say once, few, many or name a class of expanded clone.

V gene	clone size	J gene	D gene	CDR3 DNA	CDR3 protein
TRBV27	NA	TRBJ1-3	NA	TGTGCCAGCAGTTTACCGGTTCTCTCTGGAAACACCATATATTTT	CASSLPVLSGNTIYF
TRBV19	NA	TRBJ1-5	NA	TGTGCCAGTAGTATAGCGTCCGGCGACCAGCCCCAGCATTTT	CASSIASGDQPQHF
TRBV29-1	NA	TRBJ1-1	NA	TGCAGCGTCAATAGGGGGATGAACACTGAAGCTTTCTTT	CSVNRGMNTEAFF
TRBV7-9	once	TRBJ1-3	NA	TGTGCCAGCAGCTTAGGGGGGAAGGCCATATATTTT	CASSLGGKAIYF
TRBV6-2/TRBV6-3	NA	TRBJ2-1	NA	TGTGCCACCCGAGGGGGGACAGGCGGGCTAGCGGACAAGATAGGTGAGCAGTTCTTC	CATRGGTGGLADKIGEQFF
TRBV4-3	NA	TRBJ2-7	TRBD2	TGCGCCAGCAGCCAAGTCGAGGGACTAGCGGGAGCCGAGCAGTACTTC	CASSQVEGLAGAEQYF
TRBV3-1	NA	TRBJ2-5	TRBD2	TGTGCCAGCAGCCAAGAATATCGGGAGGGCGGGGAGACCCAGTACTTC	CASSQEYREGGETQYF
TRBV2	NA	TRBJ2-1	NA	TGTGCCAGCACTCTCAAAGGGTTCGATGAGCAGTTCTTC	CASTLKGFDEQFF
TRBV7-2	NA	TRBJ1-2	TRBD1	TGTGCCAGCAGCTCCGGACAGGGGGCGGTCTATGGCTACACCTTC	CASSSGQGAVYGYTF
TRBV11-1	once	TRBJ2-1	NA	TGTGCCAGCAGCTTCCTGTCCAGCTCCTACAATGAGCAGTTCTTC	CASSFLSSSYNEQFF
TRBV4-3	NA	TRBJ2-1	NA	TGCGCCAGCAGCCCGGAAGGTATGGACCATGAGCAGTTCTTC	CASSPEGMDHEQFF
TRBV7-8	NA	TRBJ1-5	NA	TGTGCCAGCACCCTGGGCGCTGGCAATCAGCCCCAGCATTTT	CASTLGAGNQPQHF
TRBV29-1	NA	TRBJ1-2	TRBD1	TGCAGCGGCCGGACAGGGTACTATGGCTACACCTTC	CSGRTGYYGYTF
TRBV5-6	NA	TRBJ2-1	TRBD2	TGTGCCAGCAGCGGGAGGGAACAAATCAATGAGCAGTTCTTC	CASSGREQINEQFF
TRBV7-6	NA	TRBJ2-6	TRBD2	TGTGCCAGCAGCTTAACGATAGCGGGTCCCTCTGGGGCCAACGTCCTGACTTTC	CASSLTIAGPSGANVLTF
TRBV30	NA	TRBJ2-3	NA	TGTGCCTGGAGTGTACCCCCCTCCCTAGGCGAGCCAGATACGCAGTATTTT	CAWSVPPSLGEPDTQYF
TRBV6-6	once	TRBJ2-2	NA	TGTGCCAGCAGCCGTGACACCGGGGAGCTGTTTTTT	CASSRDTGELFF
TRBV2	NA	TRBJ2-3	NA	TGTGCCAGCCACTACGACTGGGGCCAGAGCACAGATACGCAGTATTTT	CASHYDWGQSTDTQYF
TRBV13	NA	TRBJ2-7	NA	TGTGCCAGCAGCTCCGGTGTCTTAGGTATGAACGAGCAGTACTTC	CASSSGVLGMNEQYF
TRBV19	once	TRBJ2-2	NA	TGTGCCAGTAGGGGCAGGGCGAACACCGGGGAGCTGTTTTTT	CASRGRANTGELFF
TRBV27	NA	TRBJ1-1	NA	TGTGCCAGCAGGTGGGTTGAGAACACTGAAGCTTTCTTT	CASRWVENTEAFF
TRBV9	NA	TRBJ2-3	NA	TGTGCCAGCAGCGTAGCTCGGGGCAGGGGAACAGATATTCAGTATTTT	CASSVARGRGTDIQYF
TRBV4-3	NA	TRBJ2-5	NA	TGCGCCAGCAGCCAAGAAAGGGGCAGGCTTAGGCTACAAGAGACCCAGTACTTC	CASSQERGRLRLQETQYF
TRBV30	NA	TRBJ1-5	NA	TGTGCCTGGAGTGTACAAGGGGCAGGTTCGCAGCCCCAGCATTTT	CAWSVQGAGSQPQHF
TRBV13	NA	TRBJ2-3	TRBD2	TGTGCCAGCAGCTTAGGAGCTAGCGGCCTCACAGATACGCAGTATTTT	CASSLGASGLTDTQYF
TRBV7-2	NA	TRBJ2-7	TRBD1	TGTGCCAGCACCCACAGAGAGACAGGGTCCCACGAGCAGTACTTC	CASTHRETGSHEQYF
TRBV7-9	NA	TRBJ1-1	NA	TGTGCCAGCAGCTTATCCAGGGTGGGCACTGAAGCTTTCTTT	CASSLSRVGTEAFF
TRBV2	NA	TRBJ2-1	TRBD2	TGTGCCAGCAGTGAGGTCCAGGGAGGGATTAGCTCCTACAATGAGCAGTTCTTC	CASSEVQGGISSYNEQFF